This T cell receptor beta chain comes out of a study of T cells after yellow fever vaccination. Regarding the study as a whole: Contaminants from the bulk population, in the form of abundant clonotypes, could be found in FACS-sorted repertoires. Subsequent to the booster, the majority of primary-vaccination clones reappeared (about 97% CD4, about 90% CD8). Clonotype sharing between CD4 and CD8 compartments was small.

This clonotype was seen ten or more times. UMIs were added to TCR cDNA along with a universal primer site when it was made by 5'RACE template switching. TCRdb redid the calling of the 5' RACE reads with MiXCR, one entry per CDR3 protein. This sample has 1,200 or so distinct CDR3 sequences, with around 9.9% found just once. The germline gives CDR1 SQVTM, CDR2 ANQGSEA. CDR3 size: 12 residues. Between the trimmed V and J ends, which lost 4 bases and 3 bases, there was a span of 8 bases. Sequenced here: CD8+ T cells binding an NS4B(214-222) dextramer, sorted from PBMCs, sampled 21 days after the first yellow fever vaccination. The genes are TRBV29-1 and TRBJ2-3; no definite D call. The TCR comes from a man between 18 and 35 years old who received the YFV17D yellow fever vaccine. CDR3 sequence: CSVGVKTDTQYF. In DNA, the CDR3 is TGCAGCGTTGGGGTCAAAACAGATACGCAGTATTTT.